A single sample is the source of the 2 T cell receptor beta chains below, sequenced in a study of T-cell memory formation after mild COVID-19 (dated by TCRdb to about 2021). The protocol used for the library was 5' RACE. The instrument given in TCRdb is Illumina NovaSeq 6000. TCRdb reprocessed the public reads (quality trimming at Q25 with fastp, clone calling with MiXCR) and kept in-frame beta chains. Each entry is one CDR3 protein sequence, shown with its most common DNA and genes. A total of 90,000 to 120,000 distinct CDR3 sequences appear in this sample, 11% of them only once. About two fifths of the sample is in the top ten clones. Sequenced input: PBMCs or a T cell subset sorted from them (not recorded which). The receptors come from a young man who had mild COVID-19 (a few samples of this study predate the infection). The sample titles of this study are shuffled in the database, so cell type and time point are left out; the donor was told from shared clones.

This chain joins TRBV7-2 and TRBJ1-1; unclear D gene. There are 12 residues in the CDR3. Looked up from germline, CDR1 is SGHTA and CDR2 is FQGNSA. Trimming pared 8 bases from V and 4 bases from J, leaving 11 bases between. CDR3 coding DNA: TGTGCCAGCCGGCAAGGCGCCACTGAAGCTTTCTTT. This encodes CASRQGATEAFF. Using reference TRBV7-2 and TRBJ1-1 for the parts outside the CDR3, the full variable domain is GAGVSQSPSNKVTEKGKDVELRCDPISGHTALYWYRQSLGQGLEFLIYFQGNSAPDKSGLPSDRFSAERTGGSVSTLTIQRTQQEDSAVYLCASRQGATEAFFGQGTRLTVV.

This clonotype was seen more than once but under ten times. The chain employs TRBV18 and TRBJ1-5, with no clear D. V was pared by 3 bases and J by 7 bases, with 10 bases between. The length of the CDR3 is 13 residues. The V gene's germline CDR1 is KGHSH and CDR2 LQKENI. CDR3 coding DNA: TGTGCCAGCTCACCGCCGGGTACCCAGCCCCAGCATTTT. Its protein product is CASSPPGTQPQHF.